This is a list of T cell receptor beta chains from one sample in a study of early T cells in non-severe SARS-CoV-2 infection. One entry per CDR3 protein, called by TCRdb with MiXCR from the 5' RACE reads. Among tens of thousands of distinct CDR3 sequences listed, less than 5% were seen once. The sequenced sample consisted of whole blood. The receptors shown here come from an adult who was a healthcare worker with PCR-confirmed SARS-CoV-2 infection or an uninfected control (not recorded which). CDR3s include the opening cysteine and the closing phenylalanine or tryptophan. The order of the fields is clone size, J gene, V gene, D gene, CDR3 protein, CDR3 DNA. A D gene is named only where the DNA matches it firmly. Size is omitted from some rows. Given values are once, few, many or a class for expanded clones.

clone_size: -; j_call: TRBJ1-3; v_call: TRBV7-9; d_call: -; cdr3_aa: CASSSGGNTIYF; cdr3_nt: TGTGCCAGCAGCTCCGGCGGAAACACCATATATTTT
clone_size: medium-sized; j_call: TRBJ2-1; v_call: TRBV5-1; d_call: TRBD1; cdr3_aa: CASSLRTGDLGEQFF; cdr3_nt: TGCGCCAGCAGCTTACGGACAGGGGATCTTGGCGAGCAGTTCTTC
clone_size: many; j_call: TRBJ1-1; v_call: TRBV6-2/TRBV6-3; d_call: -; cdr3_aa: CASSPTLRTEAFF; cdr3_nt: TGTGCCAGCAGTCCTACCCTCAGGACTGAAGCTTTCTTT
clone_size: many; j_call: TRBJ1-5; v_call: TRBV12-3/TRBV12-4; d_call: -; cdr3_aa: CASTADGFSNQPQHF; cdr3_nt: TGTGCCAGCACCGCGGACGGGTTTAGCAATCAGCCCCAGCATTTT
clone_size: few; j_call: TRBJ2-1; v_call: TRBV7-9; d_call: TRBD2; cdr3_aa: CASSTGLASNEQFF; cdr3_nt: TGTGCCAGCAGCACGGGACTAGCAAGTAATGAGCAGTTCTTC
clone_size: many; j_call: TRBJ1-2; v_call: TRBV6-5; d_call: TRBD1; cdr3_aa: CASSTPGQGSYGYTF; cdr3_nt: TGTGCCAGCAGTACCCCGGGACAGGGGTCCTATGGCTACACCTTC
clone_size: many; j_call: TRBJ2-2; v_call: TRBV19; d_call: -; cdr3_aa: CATQRAGETGELFF; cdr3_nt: TGTGCCACCCAAAGGGCAGGGGAGACCGGGGAGCTGTTTTTT
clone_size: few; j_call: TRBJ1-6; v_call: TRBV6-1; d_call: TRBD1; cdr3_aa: CASSEAHGQGNSPLHF; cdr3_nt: TGTGCCAGCAGTGAAGCGCACGGACAGGGCAACTCACCCCTCCATTTT
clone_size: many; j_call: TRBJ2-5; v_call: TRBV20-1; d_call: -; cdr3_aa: CSGAGTEETQYF; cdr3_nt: TGCAGTGGGGCCGGGACTGAAGAGACCCAGTACTTC
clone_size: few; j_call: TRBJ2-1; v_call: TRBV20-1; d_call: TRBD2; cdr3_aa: CSRLAGDNEQFF; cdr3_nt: TGCAGTCGACTAGCGGGAGACAATGAGCAGTTCTTC
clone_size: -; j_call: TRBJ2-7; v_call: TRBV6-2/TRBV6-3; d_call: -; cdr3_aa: CASSSDRLYEQYF; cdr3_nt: TGTGCCAGCAGTAGTGATCGCCTATACGAGCAGTACTTC
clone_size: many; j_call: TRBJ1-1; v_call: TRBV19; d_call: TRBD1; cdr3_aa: CASSIVRDRSRGTPEAFF; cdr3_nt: TGTGCCAGTAGTATCGTAAGGGACAGGAGTCGGGGCACCCCTGAAGCTTTCTTT
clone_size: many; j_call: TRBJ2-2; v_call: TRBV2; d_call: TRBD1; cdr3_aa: CASSGQGGTGELFF; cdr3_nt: TGTGCCAGCAGTGGACAGGGGGGCACCGGGGAGCTGTTTTTT
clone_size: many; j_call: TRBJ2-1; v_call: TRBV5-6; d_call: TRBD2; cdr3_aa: CASISDRGLGEIHEQFF; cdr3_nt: TGTGCCAGCATTTCTGACCGGGGACTAGGGGAAATTCATGAGCAGTTCTTC
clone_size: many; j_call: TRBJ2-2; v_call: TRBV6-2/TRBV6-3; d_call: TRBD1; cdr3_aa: CASNRGTDTGELFF; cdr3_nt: TGTGCCAGCAACAGGGGAACAGACACCGGGGAGCTGTTTTTT
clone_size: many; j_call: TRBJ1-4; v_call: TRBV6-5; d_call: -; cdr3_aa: CASSYSQEYRTNEKLFF; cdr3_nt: TGTGCCAGCAGTTACTCCCAGGAATATAGAACTAATGAAAAACTGTTTTTT
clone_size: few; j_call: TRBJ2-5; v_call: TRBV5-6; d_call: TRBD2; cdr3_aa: CASSLPSGRWETQYF; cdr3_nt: TGTGCCAGCAGCTTGCCTAGCGGGAGGTGGGAGACCCAGTACTTC
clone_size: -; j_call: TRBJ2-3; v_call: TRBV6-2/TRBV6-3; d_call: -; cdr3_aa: CASRKRDGTDTQYF; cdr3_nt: TGTGCCAGCAGGAAACGGGACGGCACAGATACGCAGTATTTT
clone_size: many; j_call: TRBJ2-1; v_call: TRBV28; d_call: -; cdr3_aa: CASSRRGYSYNEQFF; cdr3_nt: TGTGCCAGCAGTCGGAGGGGGTACTCCTACAATGAGCAGTTCTTC
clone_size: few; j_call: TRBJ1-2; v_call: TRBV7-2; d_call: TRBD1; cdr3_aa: CASSPDRVQEGYTF; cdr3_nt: TGTGCCAGCAGCCCCGACAGGGTACAGGAAGGCTACACCTTC
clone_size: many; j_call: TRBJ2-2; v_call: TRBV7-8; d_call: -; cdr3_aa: CASSPMGGQHTGELFF; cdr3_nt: TGTGCCAGCAGCCCCATGGGGGGACAGCACACCGGGGAGCTGTTTTTT
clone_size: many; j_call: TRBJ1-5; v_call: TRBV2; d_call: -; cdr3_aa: CASSVTGLSNQPQHF; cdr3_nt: TGTGCCAGCAGTGTAACCGGGCTGAGCAATCAGCCCCAGCATTTT
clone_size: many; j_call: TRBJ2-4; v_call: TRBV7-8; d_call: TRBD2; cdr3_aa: CASSLLAGGTKNIQYF; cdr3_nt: TGTGCCAGCAGCTTGCTAGCGGGAGGGACCAAAAACATTCAGTACTTC
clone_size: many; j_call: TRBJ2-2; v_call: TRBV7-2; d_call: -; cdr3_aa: CASKKDWTNTGELFF; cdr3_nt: TGTGCCAGCAAAAAAGACTGGACGAACACCGGGGAGCTGTTTTTT